The 24 T cell receptor beta chains reported below all come from one sample, sequenced in a study of Graves' ophthalmopathy and Graves' hyperthyroidism. Amplification from RNA transcripts yielded the TCR beta CDR3 regions. The first-round RT-PCR employed HTBI primers together with the Qiagen OneStep RT-PCR kit. A multiplex PCR was then performed as the second round. Using its own MiXCR run on the multiplex PCR reads, TCRdb lists one record per CDR3 protein. This table holds a few hundred thousand distinct CDR3 sequences, about a sixth found once. Sequenced: peripheral blood. All receptors derive from an adult woman with stable Graves' hyperthyroidism.

This clonotype was detected many times. This chain joins TRBV15 and TRBJ1-2, with a tentative D call TRBD1 (5 bases). Per germline, CDR1 LNHNV and CDR2 YYDKDF (reference sequence). This CDR3 spans 12 amino acids. Deletions cut 1 base from V and 6 bases from J, with 6 bases between. The CDR3 spells CATSRGGDGYTF. CDR3 nucleotide sequence: TGTGCCACCAGCAGAGGGGGGGATGGCTACACCTTC. The entire variable domain, with the rest obtained from reference TRBV15 and TRBJ1-2, is as follows: DAMVIQNPRYQVTQFGKPVTLSCSQTLNHNVMYWYQQKSSQAPKLLFHYYDKDFNNEADTPDNFQSRRPNTSFCFLDIRSPGLGDTAMYLCATSRGGDGYTFGSGTRLTVV.

The sample holds many counts of this clonotype. The rearrangement joins TRBV6-1 to TRBJ1-1; D unclear. V lost 7 bases and J 2 bases, leaving 17 bases between the germline ends. CDR1 and CDR2 from the germline V gene are MNHNS and SASEGT. This CDR3 region has 15 residues. CDR3 nucleotide sequence: TGTGCCAGCACCTTCGAACCGGGCCCTAACACTGAAGCTTTCTTT. Encoded protein: CASTFEPGPNTEAFF.

The genes are TRBV12-5 and TRBJ1-5; tentatively, D is TRBD1 (5 bases). V gave up 1 base and J gave up 1 base, with 5 bases separating them. CDR3 length equals 14 residues. Germline assignment: CDR1 LGHNT and CDR2 FRNRAP. CDR3 nucleotides: TGTGCTAGTGGTTTGGGGGGGAGCAATCAGCCCCAGCATTTT. It yields the protein CASGLGGSNQPQHF.

This clonotype was recorded at least ten times. The chain links TRBV20-1 to TRBJ2-5; 12 bases map to TRBD2. The V and J ends lost 5 bases and 3 bases, in that order; junction bases with no gene match: 7. Per the germline V gene, CDR1 is DFQATT and CDR2 is SNEGSKA (reference sequence). The CDR3 runs to 15 residues. The CDR3 DNA follows: TGCAGTGCTGTTCGACTAGCGGGAGTGAAAGAGACCCAGTACTTC. It yields the protein CSAVRLAGVKETQYF.

This clonotype came up many times. The chain joins TRBV6-1 to TRBJ1-5, with 9 bases identical to TRBD1. The J segment lost 3 bases and the V segment lost 7 bases, leaving 4 bases of the junction unmatched. From germline, CDR1 is MNHNS and CDR2 SASEGT. CDR3 length equals 14 residues. The CDR3 bases are TGTGCCAGCACGAGGACAGGGGCCAATCAGCCCCAGCATTTT. This encodes CASTRTGANQPQHF.

This clonotype was recorded many times. The chain is built from TRBV4-1 and TRBJ1-1; D is ambiguous. The CDR3 is 16 amino acids. Germline-derived CDR1 and CDR2 are MGHRA and YSYEKL. V gave up 4 bases and J gave up 0 bases, with 15 bases separating them. The CDR3 nucleotides read TGCGCCAGCAGCCCCGGACCGTCGAAAATGAACACTGAAGCTTTCTTT. As protein: CASSPGPSKMNTEAFF.

This clonotype was seen repeatedly, ten times or more. The rearrangement links TRBV24-1 to TRBJ1-1; 7 bases line up with TRBD1. The CDR3 consists of 17 residues. CDR1 KGHDR and CDR2 SFDVKD come from the germline V gene. The ends lost 9 bases at V and 0 bases at J; junction bases unmatched: 15. The CDR3: CATPPLGQAAMNTEAFF. Here the CDR3 DNA reads TGTGCCACCCCTCCCCTTGGACAGGCCGCGATGAACACTGAAGCTTTCTTT.

This clonotype occurred many times. This chain joins TRBV18 and TRBJ1-6, with no clear D. V was cut by 6 bases and J by 11 bases, with 23 bases left in between. The CDR3 is made up of 16 amino acids. Germline V gives CDR1 KGHSH, CDR2 LQKENI. As DNA, the CDR3 is TGTGCCAGCTCCGGCTTGGCGGCAAAGGAGGCAGCACCCCTCCACTTT. Residues: CASSGLAAKEAAPLHF.

This chain links TRBV5-1 with TRBJ1-1; no firm D call. Germline values: CDR1 SGHRS, CDR2 YFSETQ. The CDR3 spans 15 residues. V was clipped by 0 bases and J by 0 bases, with 9 bases between them. The CDR3 is CASSLEGLLNTEAFF. CDR3 DNA sequence: TGCGCCAGCAGCTTGGAAGGTCTGCTGAACACTGAAGCTTTCTTT.

This clonotype was detected ten times or more. The rearrangement links TRBV5-8 to TRBJ2-7; TRBD2 might be the D (6 bases). The CDR3 loop spans 14 amino acids. Germline loops: CDR1 SGHTS, CDR2 YDEGEE. The ends were cut back, 4 bases at V and 3 bases at J, with 14 bases in the middle. CDR3 sequence: CASSVGLEVYEQYF. DNA for the CDR3: TGTGCCAGCAGCGTGGGACTGGAAGTCTACGAGCAGTACTTC. Combining the CDR3 with reference TRBV5-8 and TRBJ2-7 gives the whole variable domain EAGVTQSPTHLIKTRGQQATLRCSPISGHTSVYWYQQALGLGLQFLLWYDEGEERNRGNFPPRFSGRQFPNYSSELNVNALELEDSALYLCASSVGLEVYEQYFGPGTRLTVT.

This clonotype was recorded many times. This chain uses TRBV5-1 with TRBJ1-1; D is unresolved. Per the germline V gene, CDR1 is SGHRS and CDR2 is YFSETQ. The CDR3 is 14 amino acids. The V gene lost 2 bases and the J gene lost 5 bases, with 13 bases spanning the gap. In DNA form, the CDR3 reads TGCGCCAGCAGCTTATCGTGGGTAGGGACTGAAGCTTTCTTT. Translation gives CASSLSWVGTEAFF.

This chain connects TRBV6-1 to TRBJ1-1; D ambiguous. This CDR3 is built from 14 residues. Trimming pared 3 bases from V and 4 bases from J, leaving 12 bases between. In germline, CDR1 is MNHNS, CDR2 SASEGT. The CDR3 here is CASSENGAFTEAFF. The CDR3 DNA sequence: TGTGCCAGCAGTGAGAACGGAGCGTTCACTGAAGCTTTCTTT.

This clonotype was seen many times. The CDR3 is CASTRLHTEAFF. Here the CDR3 DNA reads TGCGCCAGCACCCGACTGCACACTGAAGCTTTCTTT. This chain joins TRBV10-1 and TRBJ1-1; D call uncertain. Trimming stripped 7 bases from V and 3 bases from J, with 9 bases between. Per the germline V gene, CDR1 is WNHNN and CDR2 is SYGVQD (reference sequence). This CDR3 is 12 amino acids long.

This clonotype was seen many times. The rearrangement links TRBV12-3 or TRBV12-4 to TRBJ2-5, with a weak D call TRBD1 (6 bases). V lost 5 bases and J lost 7, with 14 bases in between. The CDR3 runs 13 residues. The chain's CDR3 is CASSAQKGGTQYF. CDR3 DNA sequence: TGTGCCAGCAGTGCACAAAAAGGGGGGACCCAGTACTTC.

This clonotype was picked up many times. Written as DNA, the CDR3 is TGTGCCACCTCACGACAGGGGGGCAATTCACCCCTCCACTTT. Residues: CATSRQGGNSPLHF. This chain links TRBV10-3 with TRBJ1-6, with 9 bases lining up with TRBD1. CDR3 length: 14 residues. Trimming cost V 10 bases and J 7 bases; bases outside gene matches: 8. Germline assignment: CDR1 ENHRY and CDR2 SYGVKD.

This clonotype was counted many times. The chain carries TRBV30 and TRBJ2-2, with D possibly being TRBD2 (6 bases). Trimming took 3 bases from V and 7 from J, leaving 18 bases between them. The germline gives CDR1 GTSNPN, CDR2 SVGIG (reference sequence). The CDR3 length is 15 residues. The chain's CDR3 is CAWSRRGRESGELFF. The DNA for the CDR3 is TGTGCCTGGAGCCGGAGGGGCAGGGAGAGCGGGGAGCTGTTTTTT.

This clonotype was counted many times. The rearrangement links TRBV29-1 to TRBJ2-2; the match to TRBD2 covers 8 bases. The V gene end was trimmed by 0 bases and the J gene end by 4 bases; junction bases not matched to a gene: 4. The CDR3 sequence is 15 residues long. The germline CDR1 and CDR2 sequences are SQVTM and ANQGSEA. This CDR3 is CSVEDNGRGTGELFF. The CDR3 region has the DNA TGCAGCGTTGAAGATAACGGGAGGGGCACCGGGGAGCTGTTTTTT.

This clonotype was counted many times. This chain links TRBV12-3 or TRBV12-4 with TRBJ1-1, with D perhaps TRBD1 (5 bases). The V and J ends lost 2 bases and 11 bases respectively, with 18 bases between them. The CDR3 consists of 14 residues. The CDR3: CASSLRDDFMAAFF. The CDR3 coding sequence is TGTGCCAGCAGTTTAAGGGACGACTTCATGGCGGCTTTCTTT.

V and J are TRBV28 and TRBJ2-7; TRBD1 is a possible D gene (5 bases). The CDR3 is made up of 14 amino acids. Germline V CDR1 and CDR2: MDHEN, SYDVKM. V lost 2 bases, J lost 9 bases, and 17 bases lay in between. CDR3 in amino acids: CASSLTVTAPGQYF. CDR3 nucleotides: TGTGCCAGCAGTTTAACCGTGACAGCCCCGGGGCAGTACTTC.

There are many counts of this clonotype. CDR3 loop: CSAMESGSETQYF. The CDR3 DNA reads TGCAGTGCCATGGAGAGCGGGAGTGAGACCCAGTACTTC. J is TRBJ2-5 and V is TRBV20-1; the match to TRBD2 covers 8 bases. V was clipped by 6 bases and J by 5 bases; unmatched bases: 8. The CDR3 is made up of 13 amino acids. Germline V gives CDR1 DFQATT, CDR2 SNEGSKA (reference sequence).

This clonotype was counted ten times or more. V and J are TRBV3-1 and TRBJ1-6; TRBD1 is a possible D gene (5 bases). Per germline, CDR1 LGHDT and CDR2 YNNKEL (reference sequence). V was trimmed by 3 bases and J by 14 bases, leaving 20 bases between them. The CDR3 sequence is 15 residues long. In nucleotides, the CDR3 is TGTGCCAGCAGCCACCACAGGATAACGGTGCGGTCCCTCCACTTT. This translates into CASSHHRITVRSLHF.

Points on this clonotype: The conserved phenylalanine or tryptophan normally closing the CDR3 is absent here, so this likely arose from a read error. The CDR3 is CASSPGTGDGYTY. The CDR3 region has the DNA TGTGCCAGCAGTCCCGGGACAGGGGATGGCTACACCTAC. V gene TRBV4-2 combines with J gene TRBJ1-2; 10 bases align to TRBD1. CDR1 and CDR2 (germline): LGHNA, YNFKEQ. This CDR3 is 13 amino acids long. Trimming removed 6 bases from V and 6 bases from J; junction bases left unmatched: 4.

The rearrangement joins TRBV28 to TRBJ1-2; D remains ambiguous. The V end was cut by 1 base, the J end by 4 bases, with 7 bases between. The CDR3 consists of 13 residues. CDR1 and CDR2 from the germline V gene are MDHEN and SYDVKM. This chain's CDR3 is CASSLSTAYGYTF. CDR3 coding DNA: TGTGCCAGCAGTTTATCTACAGCCTATGGCTACACCTTC.

This clonotype was counted ten times or more. For the CDR3, the DNA is TGTGCCAGCAGGGACAGGTGGGATACCGGGGAGCTGTTTTTT. Translated: CASRDRWDTGELFF. The rearrangement links TRBV6-1 to TRBJ2-2; TRBD1 matches 7 bases. This CDR3 has 14 residues. CDR1 and CDR2 from the germline V gene are MNHNS and SASEGT. After removal of 6 bases from V and 5 bases from J, the junction contained 6 bases not matched to a gene.